These 5 T cell receptor beta chains were all obtained from the same sample, sequenced in a study of blood T cell repertoires in COVID-19. The table came from immunoSEQ multiplex PCR; TCRdb's copy has only in-frame clones and leaves some out. Found here are nearly 40,000 clones, approximately 84% of them singletons; the top ten hold roughly 14%. Input material: peripheral blood. These receptors were collected from a man aged 50-60 years with active or convalescent COVID-19.

The genes are TRBV19 and TRBJ2-7, with TRBD1 matching over 9 bases. The V gene's germline CDR1 is LNHDA and CDR2 SQIVND (reference sequence). Trimming removed 3 bases from V and 5 bases from J; junction bases left unmatched: 5. There are 14 residues in the CDR3. This CDR3 reads CASSISGQGHEQYF. CDR3 sequence (DNA): TGTGCCAGTAGTATCTCGGGACAGGGCCACGAGCAGTACTTC.

There are a few counts of this clone. V gene TRBV10-3 combines with J gene TRBJ1-5; D remains unclear. The V end was cut by 10 bases, the J end by 2 bases, with 12 bases between. Germline V gene data show CDR1 as ENHRY and CDR2 as SYGVKD. CDR3 size: 13 residues. The CDR3 sequence: CATKAAGNQPQHF. The DNA for the CDR3 is TGTGCCACCAAGGCCGCGGGCAATCAGCCCCAGCATTTT.

The sample holds a few counts of this clone. The V and J genes are TRBV14 and TRBJ1-1, with D uncertain. The V end lost 3 bases, the J end lost 3 bases, and 20 bases lay between the germline ends. Germline V gene sequence: CDR1 SGHDN, CDR2 FVKESK. CDR3 size: 17 residues. The CDR3 bases are TGTGCCAGCAGCCAGAAGGGTGGGAGCTCGAGGGACACTGAAGCTTTCTTT. Its translation: CASSQKGGSSRDTEAFF.

This chain links TRBV27 with TRBJ2-3; 7 nucleotides match TRBD1. Germline V CDR1 and CDR2: MNHEY, SMNVEV (reference sequence). Germline trimming cut 4 bases from V and 3 bases from J; bases unmatched to any gene: 4. CDR3 length equals 14 residues. CDR3: CASSYRGRTDTQYF. CDR3 DNA sequence: TGTGCCAGCAGTTACAGGGGTAGAACAGATACGCAGTATTTT.

Only one count was recorded for this clone. This chain connects TRBV5-6 to TRBJ1-4; D is uncertain. This CDR3 has 14 residues. The germline V and J ends were trimmed by 1 base and 6 bases, with 10 bases remaining between them. Germline CDR1 is SGHDT and CDR2 is YYEEEE. CDR3 DNA: TGTGCCAGCAGCTTGAATATGGGAGATGAAAAACTGTTTTTT. Its translation: CASSLNMGDEKLFF.